What follows is one T cell receptor (beta chain) and its context. Profiling relied on immunoSEQ multiplex PCR, and the TCRdb table lists in-frame clones only, not all of them. Of over 30,000 clones detected, around 88% appear once; the ten largest clones hold 0.72%. These data are taken from a study of stem cell transplantation in POMP-related autoinflammatory disease. The V segment lost 2 bases and the J segment 5 bases; nucleotides outside the gene matches: 6. CDR1 and CDR2 from the germline V gene are SGHVS and FNYEAQ. There are 15 residues in the CDR3. The clonotype comes from a human donor with POMP-related autoinflammation and immune dysregulation (PRAID). The chain recombines TRBV7-6 with TRBJ2-5, with TRBD2 matching 9 bases. Material: CD4+ T cells from PBMCs, obtained before stem cell transplantation. As DNA, the CDR3 is TGTGCCAGCAGCTTAATGCTCCTAGCGGGGGAGACCCAGTACTTC. It codes for CASSLMLLAGETQYF.